This TCR beta chain originates from a study of T cell responses to AZD1222 COVID-19 vaccine. Study-level points and caveats: Most donors were white British and more were female, and clonal diversity was possibly underestimated.

On this clone itself: Its antigen is not identified.

Trimming removed 4 bases from V and 3 bases from J, with 18 bases in between. This CDR3 is built from 16 residues. Germline values: CDR1 SGHNT, CDR2 YYREEE (reference sequence). Measured with immunoSEQ multiplex PCR; TCRdb has only the in-frame clones, and not every one. The sample has 130,000 or so clones; more than 85% are singletons. The sample in question was peripheral blood, obtained on day 0 of MenACWY control vaccination. V is TRBV5-4 and J is TRBJ2-3; D perhaps matches TRBD1 (6 bases). The source is an adult in good health. CDR3 residues: CASSKGTHHQTDTQYF. DNA for the CDR3: TGTGCCAGCAGCAAGGGGACACATCATCAGACAGATACGCAGTATTTT.